This T cell receptor beta chain stems from a study of CD8+ T cells in alopecia areata. Study background: The drug, oral tofacitinib, was given to treated patients at 5 to 10 mg twice daily.

The study, taken as a whole, reports: Compared with mice, patients displayed less clear TCR sharing, possibly for HLA-related reasons. Scalp data also include sequences from resident alphabeta T cells of normal skin.

A note on this clone: Its antigen is not identified.

V dropped 4 bases and J dropped 6; count of bases not matched to a gene: 12. This CDR3 contains 15 residues. Germline V gene lookup returns CDR1 SGHDT and CDR2 YYEEEE. RNA, once extracted, was reverse transcribed into cDNA for use as the sequencing template. Sequenced by immunoSEQ multiplex PCR; TCRdb stores in-frame clones only, minus some. Counted here are more than 200,000 clones, roughly two thirds occurring once; the ten biggest clones make up around 1.2%. Sequences were derived from CD4+ T cells sorted from blood, sampled at week 0. This sequence originates from a human donor with alopecia areata. This chain links TRBV5-6 with TRBJ2-5; 7 nucleotides line up with TRBD2. The CDR3 sequence: CASSPAGNLGKTQYF. CDR3 sequence (DNA): TGTGCCAGCAGCCCAGCGGGGAACCTGGGGAAGACCCAGTACTTC. The whole variable domain, filled in from reference TRBV5-6 and TRBJ2-5, reads DAGVTQSPTHLIKTRGQQVTLRCSPKSGHDTVSWYQQALGQGPQFIFQYYEEEERQRGNFPDRFSGHQFPNYSSELNVNALLLGDSALYLCASSPAGNLGKTQYFGPGTRLLVL.